The 26 T cell receptor beta chains presented below share a single source sample, sequenced in a study of early stage breast cancer tumors. The method was immunoSEQ multiplex PCR; TCRdb's version includes in-frame clones alone and lacks a portion of them. Among approximately 30,000 clones listed, approximately 54% were seen once. Sequenced material: breast tumor tissue. The receptors were gathered from a person between 50 and 60 years old with breast cancer.

This sequence joins TRBV7-6 and TRBJ2-2; 9 bases match TRBD2. The CDR3 has 16 residues. The ends lost 2 bases at V and 8 bases at J; junction bases unmatched: 9. Germline V gene lookup returns CDR1 SGHVS and CDR2 FNYEAQ. For the CDR3, the DNA is TGTGCCAGCAGCTTATTAGCGGGAGCTCCCGGGGGGGAGCTGTTTTTT. The encoded protein is CASSLLAGAPGGELFF.

The chain couples TRBV29-1 to TRBJ1-5; D is ambiguous. The V gene's germline CDR1 is SQVTM and CDR2 ANQGSEA. This CDR3 region has 14 residues. Between the trimmed V and J ends, which lost 4 bases and 2 bases, there was a span of 12 bases. In DNA form, the CDR3 reads TGCAGCGTTGGTGAGGGATGGGGCAATCAGCCCCAGCATTTT. Translated: CSVGEGWGNQPQHF.

The rearrangement links TRBV21-1 to TRBJ1-5; TRBD1 is taken as the D call from the table, unchecked against the DNA. TRBV21-1 is classified as a pseudogene. The CDR3 extends over 15 amino acids. The CDR3 DNA follows: TGTGCCAGCAGCAAAGGACAGGGGCCCAATCAGCCCCAGCATTTT. Translating it yields CASSKGQGPNQPQHF.

This clone was seen just once. The chain uses TRBV18 and TRBJ1-1, with D possibly being TRBD1 (5 bases). V lost 1 base and J 5 bases, leaving 23 bases between the germline ends. The CDR3 runs 18 residues. CDR1 KGHSH and CDR2 LQKENI come from the germline V gene. The CDR3 sequence is CASSPRFFGQGSGTEAFF. CDR3 coding DNA: TGTGCCAGCTCACCACGTTTTTTTGGGCAGGGATCCGGAACTGAAGCTTTCTTT.

V is TRBV27 and J is TRBJ2-1; 12 bases line up with TRBD2. The CDR3 extends over 15 amino acids. The V gene end was trimmed by 2 bases and the J gene end by 7 bases; junction bases not matched to a gene: 3. Germline assignment: CDR1 MNHEY and CDR2 SMNVEV (reference sequence). CDR3 in DNA: TGTGCCAGCAGTTTAAGTACTAGCGGGAGGAATGAGCAGTTCTTC. As protein: CASSLSTSGRNEQFF.

The genes are TRBV10-3 and TRBJ2-7, with D maybe TRBD2 (5 bases). V gave up 8 bases and J gave up 7 bases, with 15 bases separating them. CDR1 ENHRY and CDR2 SYGVKD come from the germline V gene. The CDR3 spans 12 residues. As DNA, the CDR3 is TGTGCCATCGGCCTCGTTCGGGGTGAGCAGTACTTC. It specifies CAIGLVRGEQYF.

This clone was seen only a few times. CDR3 nucleotides: TGTGCCAGCAGCCTCTTTCAGGGCCTGAACACTGAAGCTTTCTTT. Translating gives CASSLFQGLNTEAFF. The genes are TRBV14 and TRBJ1-1; a possible D gene is TRBD1 (5 bases). With 4 bases removed from V and 0 bases from J, the gap between germline ends came to 12 bases. The CDR3 contains 15 residues. Germline V CDR1 and CDR2: SGHDN, FVKESK.

This clone has just a few counts. This rearrangement joins TRBV5-5 to TRBJ1-5, with D possibly being TRBD1 (5 bases). V was shortened by 0 bases and J by 7 bases, with 14 bases between the two germline ends. CDR3 length equals 15 residues. The germline V gene has CDR1 SGHKS and CDR2 YYEKEE (reference sequence). The CDR3 reads CASSLGSGMRQPQHF. CDR3 in DNA: TGTGCCAGCAGCTTGGGATCAGGGATGAGGCAGCCCCAGCATTTT.

The chain has TRBV12-1 and TRBJ2-1; TRBD1 is the table's D call and was not checked against the DNA. TRBV12-1 is flagged as a pseudogene. The CDR3 extends over 15 amino acids. The chain's CDR3 is CASSLGTAPGNEQFF. CDR3 DNA: TGTGCCAGCAGCCTCGGGACAGCGCCCGGGAATGAGCAGTTCTTC.

The chain recombines TRBV5-1 with TRBJ2-5; tentative D call: TRBD2 (6 bases). This CDR3 region has 17 residues. The germline V gene has CDR1 SGHRS and CDR2 YFSETQ. Trimming shortened V by 4 bases and J by 5 bases, and 24 bases separated the two germline ends. CDR3 sequence reads: CASSANPGTPVRETQYF. As DNA, the CDR3 is TGCGCCAGCAGCGCCAACCCCGGGACTCCCGTAAGGGAGACCCAGTACTTC.

The chain recombines TRBV5-6 with TRBJ2-2, with 7 bases aligning to TRBD2. Germline CDR1 SGHDT, CDR2 YYEEEE. This CDR3 has 14 amino acids. Trimming removed 5 bases from V and 6 bases from J; junction bases left unmatched: 7. CDR3 amino acids: CASRERDRAGELFF. In DNA form, the CDR3 reads TGTGCCAGCAGAGAGCGGGATCGGGCCGGGGAGCTGTTTTTT. The variable domain in full, completed from reference TRBV5-6 and TRBJ2-2, reads DAGVTQSPTHLIKTRGQQVTLRCSPKSGHDTVSWYQQALGQGPQFIFQYYEEEERQRGNFPDRFSGHQFPNYSSELNVNALLLGDSALYLCASRERDRAGELFFGEGSRLTVL.

By share, this clone ranks as medium-sized. The CDR3 loop reads CASSVTGMGNTIYF. The CDR3, as DNA: TGTGCCAGCAGTGTGACAGGGATGGGAAACACCATATATTTT. The V gene is TRBV2, the J gene TRBJ1-3, with 7 bases matching TRBD1. CDR3 length: 14 residues. V was pared by 4 bases and J by 4 bases, with 4 bases of the junction left unmatched. From germline, CDR1 is SNHLY and CDR2 FYNNEI.

The J gene is TRBJ2-5, the V gene TRBV7-9, with D possibly matching TRBD1 (6 bases). The CDR3 runs 11 residues. V lost 7 bases and J lost 3, with 6 bases in between. Germline V lookup: CDR1 SEHNR, CDR2 FQNEAQ (reference sequence). CDR3 DNA sequence: TGTGCCAGCAACAGGGAAGAGACCCAGTACTTC. Encoded protein: CASNREETQYF.

Concerning this clone: This sample also contains other DNA sequences that code for the same CDR3. The V and J genes are TRBV19 and TRBJ2-3; possibly TRBD2 for D (6 bases). CDR3 length equals 14 residues. Deletions cut 3 bases from V and 1 base from J, with 8 bases between. Looked up from germline, CDR1 is LNHDA and CDR2 is SQIVND (reference sequence). Here the CDR3 reads CASSIGGGTDTQYF. CDR3 DNA: TGTGCCAGTAGTATCGGCGGGGGCACAGATACGCAGTATTTT.

The chain recombines TRBV29-1 with TRBJ2-3; TRBD1 is a possible D gene (6 bases). Germline loops: CDR1 SQVTM, CDR2 ANQGSEA. Between the trimmed V and J ends, which lost 6 bases and 3 bases, there was a span of 16 bases. The CDR3 is 14 residues long. CDR3 nucleotide sequence: TGCAGCGTCCGAACAGGGTTTGAGACAGATACGCAGTATTTT. This encodes CSVRTGFETDTQYF.

The genes are TRBV5-1 and TRBJ2-5, with 8 nucleotides matching TRBD2. CDR3 length: 14 residues. The trim removed 4 bases at V and 3 bases at J, leaving 5 bases unmatched. Germline V gene sequence: CDR1 SGHRS, CDR2 YFSETQ. CDR3 residues: CASSPNSGEETQYF. In DNA form, the CDR3 reads TGCGCCAGCAGCCCGAATAGCGGGGAAGAGACCCAGTACTTC.

This clone was counted a single time. One end of the junction does not line up with germline, which may come from a read error. The V call is TRBV19, the J call TRBJ2-3; D call uncertain. Per germline, CDR1 LNHDA and CDR2 SQIVND (reference sequence). This CDR3 is 11 amino acids long. The CDR3: CASRIGDTQYF. CDR3 in DNA: TGTGCCAGTAGGATAGGAGATACGCAGTATTTT.

This clone is medium-sized. V and J are TRBV13 and TRBJ2-3, with D perhaps TRBD2 (7 bases). The CDR3 runs to 13 residues. The V end lost 8 bases, the J end lost 4 bases, and 13 bases lay between the germline ends. Germline V lookup: CDR1 PRHDT, CDR2 FYEKMQ (reference sequence). The DNA of the CDR3 is TGTGCCAGCTCAGGGGCGGGAGCAGATACGCAGTATTTT. Its translation: CASSGAGADTQYF.

The chain has TRBV18 and TRBJ1-1, with 7 bases identical to TRBD1. The CDR3 is made up of 12 amino acids. After removal of 8 bases from V and 9 bases from J, the junction contained 9 bases not matched to a gene. Germline V lookup: CDR1 KGHSH, CDR2 LQKENI. The CDR3 nucleotides are TGTGCCAGCCATCCAGGGGGTGAGAAAGCTTTCTTT. Amino acids: CASHPGGEKAFF.

The chain employs TRBV19 and TRBJ2-3; D perhaps matches TRBD1 (5 bases). Trimming cost V 3 bases and J 0 bases, with 10 bases left between them. The CDR3 loop spans 15 amino acids. The germline gives CDR1 LNHDA, CDR2 SQIVND (reference sequence). The DNA for the CDR3 is TGTGCCAGTAGTATCGGGCAGGGAAGCACAGATACGCAGTATTTT. It codes for CASSIGQGSTDTQYF.

The gene calls are TRBV6-5 and TRBJ2-1; D is unclear. This CDR3 has 14 amino acids. V gave up 0 bases and J gave up 5 bases, with 8 bases separating them. Germline CDR1 and CDR2: MNHEY and SVGAGI. The CDR3 DNA sequence: TGTGCCAGCAGTTACTCAGGTTGGGACAATGAGCAGTTCTTC. Encoded protein: CASSYSGWDNEQFF.

CDR3 nucleotides: TGTGCCAGCAGCCCTGGACTAGCGTCCAATGAGCAGTTCTTC. Translation gives CASSPGLASNEQFF. This sequence joins TRBV11-2 and TRBJ2-1; 9 bases map to TRBD2. Losses at the gene ends were 5 bases for V and 6 bases for J; bases not matched to a gene: 5. The CDR3 spans 14 residues. CDR1 and CDR2 from the germline V gene are SGHAT and FQNNGV.

The chain carries TRBV18 and TRBJ2-2, with D perhaps TRBD1 or TRBD2 (7 bases each). The germline V and J ends were trimmed by 6 bases and 6 bases, with 20 bases remaining between them. Per the germline V gene, CDR1 is KGHSH and CDR2 is LQKENI. CDR3 length equals 16 residues. The CDR3 region is CASSSSLTGRAGELFF. DNA of the CDR3: TGTGCCAGCTCGTCATCATTGACAGGGAGGGCCGGGGAGCTGTTTTTT.

A note on this clone: A junction boundary mismatches the germline segment, possibly from a read error. The chain is built from TRBV7-7 and TRBJ2-2; D perhaps matches TRBD2 (5 bases). Germline values: CDR1 SSHAT, CDR2 FNYEAQ (reference sequence). CDR3 length: 18 residues. CDR3 in DNA: TGTGCTAGCAGCTTAGACGGTTGGGCTAGCAGATTCACCGGGGAGCTGTTTTTT. This sequence encodes CASSLDGWASRFTGELFF.

CDR3 sequence: CASRDYEQYF. CDR3 nucleotides: TGTGCCAGCAGGGATTACGAGCAGTACTTC. This chain uses TRBV6-6 with TRBJ2-7; no firm D call. Germline V gene lookup returns CDR1 MNHNY and CDR2 SVGAGI (reference sequence). V was shortened by 6 bases and J by 4 bases, with 4 bases between the two germline ends. The length of the CDR3 is 10 residues.

CDR3 nucleotide sequence: TGTGCCACCAGGGGGGTGTCCGGCGAGCAGTACTTC. Its translation: CATRGVSGEQYF. The chain employs TRBV7-9 and TRBJ2-7; tentatively, D is TRBD1 (7 bases). The CDR3 extends over 12 amino acids. Germline V gene sequence: CDR1 SEHNR, CDR2 FQNEAQ (reference sequence). The V end was cut by 10 bases, the J end by 6 bases, with 16 bases between. Variable domain in full (rest from reference TRBV7-9 and TRBJ2-7): DTGVSQNPRHKITKRGQNVTFRCDPISEHNRLYWYRQTLGQGPEFLTYFQNEAQLEKSRLLSDRFSAERPKGSFSTLEIQRTEQGDSAMYLCATRGVSGEQYFGPGTRLTVT.